These 15 T cell receptor beta chains were sequenced from one sample in a study of CD8+ T cells in alopecia areata. Isolated RNA was reverse transcribed into cDNA used as the sequencing template. Sequencing used immunoSEQ multiplex PCR; TCRdb keeps in-frame clones, though not all of them. The sample records 140,000 to 150,000 clones, 62% being singletons. Input material: CD8+ T cells sorted from blood. These receptors were taken from a human donor in good health.

The chain carries TRBV6-6 and TRBJ2-6; D is perhaps TRBD1 or TRBD2 (5 bases each). Trimming cost V 4 bases and J 4 bases, with 8 bases left between them. The CDR3 runs 14 residues. The germline CDR1 and CDR2 sequences are MNHNY and SVGAGI (reference sequence). The CDR3 sequence is CASSSGPGANVLTF. The CDR3 region has the DNA TGTGCCAGCAGTTCGGGGCCCGGGGCCAACGTCCTGACTTTC.

CDR3 DNA sequence: TGTGCCAGCAGCATCCGGGACAGCTACGAGCAGTACTTC. The encoded protein is CASSIRDSYEQYF. The chain employs TRBV7-9 and TRBJ2-7; 7 bases line up with TRBD1. The CDR3 contains 13 residues. V lost 5 bases, J lost 3 bases, and 4 bases stayed unmatched. The germline V gene has CDR1 SEHNR and CDR2 FQNEAQ (reference sequence). Full variable domain (remainder filled in from reference TRBV7-9 and TRBJ2-7): DTGVSQNPRHKITKRGQNVTFRCDPISEHNRLYWYRQTLGQGPEFLTYFQNEAQLEKSRLLSDRFSAERPKGSFSTLEIQRTEQGDSAMYLCASSIRDSYEQYFGPGTRLTVT.

The V gene is TRBV29-1, the J gene TRBJ2-1; TRBD1 or TRBD2 may be the D gene (5 bases each). Trimming stripped 7 bases from V and 2 bases from J, with 6 bases between. The CDR3 sequence is 11 residues long. Looked up from germline, CDR1 is SQVTM and CDR2 is ANQGSEA. The CDR3 region has the DNA TGCAGCGCGGGACCCTACAATGAGCAGTTCTTC. Translating it yields CSAGPYNEQFF.

The V and J genes are TRBV5-1 and TRBJ2-7; the match to TRBD2 covers 12 bases. Germline V lookup: CDR1 SGHRS, CDR2 YFSETQ. The CDR3 totals 15 residues. The V gene end was trimmed by 3 bases and the J gene end by 4 bases; junction bases not matched to a gene: 5. The CDR3 coding sequence is TGCGCCAGCAGCTACCTAGCGGGAGGGCGGTACGAGCAGTACTTC. It translates to CASSYLAGGRYEQYF.

J is TRBJ2-7 and V is TRBV2, with a tentative D call TRBD2 (5 bases). Trimming took off 6 bases at V and 2 bases at J, with 8 bases between the two ends. This CDR3 region has 12 residues. Germline loops: CDR1 SNHLY, CDR2 FYNNEI. The CDR3 protein is CASRVGTYEQYF. The CDR3 DNA is TGTGCCAGCAGGGTCGGGACCTACGAGCAGTACTTC.

The genes are TRBV27 and TRBJ2-7; 11 bases line up with TRBD1. CDR1 is MNHEY and CDR2 is SMNVEV in the germline V gene (reference sequence). After removal of 5 bases from V and 6 bases from J, the junction contained 6 bases not matched to a gene. This CDR3 comprises 14 residues. CDR3 residues: CASSPGTGGGEQYF. The CDR3 nucleotides read TGTGCCAGCAGTCCCGGGACAGGGGGTGGCGAGCAGTACTTC.

The V gene is TRBV5-6, the J gene TRBJ2-7; the D gene is possibly TRBD2 (5 bases). Per germline, CDR1 SGHDT and CDR2 YYEEEE. The CDR3 extends over 14 amino acids. V was cut by 0 bases and J by 2 bases, with 9 bases left in between. The CDR3 spells CASSLGSAAYEQYF. The CDR3 DNA follows: TGTGCCAGCAGCTTGGGTAGCGCCGCCTACGAGCAGTACTTC.

The chain uses TRBV5-6 and TRBJ2-7; D possibly corresponds to TRBD1 (6 bases). Trimming removed 4 bases at V and 8 bases at J, with 13 bases between. The V gene's germline CDR1 is SGHDT and CDR2 YYEEEE. The CDR3 is 12 residues long. The CDR3 reads CASSVGDIQQYF. The DNA for the CDR3 is TGTGCCAGCAGCGTTGGGGACATCCAGCAGTACTTC.

With respect to this clone: At the DNA level, this CDR3 is encoded by other sequences in the same sample as well. The chain has TRBV29-1 and TRBJ2-7, with TRBD1 matching over 7 bases. This CDR3 comprises 12 residues. V lost 5 bases and J lost 0; bases outside the gene matches: 1. Germline V gene sequence: CDR1 SQVTM, CDR2 ANQGSEA. In DNA form, the CDR3 reads TGCAGCGTTCGGACAGGCTCCTACGAGCAGTACTTC. Encoded protein: CSVRTGSYEQYF.

This clone was found once. The rearrangement uses TRBV7-6 and TRBJ2-2, with TRBD2 identical over 10 bases. Germline CDR1 SGHVS, CDR2 FNYEAQ. There are 16 residues in the CDR3. With 4 bases clipped from V and 5 bases from J, the junction kept 7 bases outside the gene matches. The CDR3 loop is CASSYAGLAVTGELFF. The CDR3 region has the DNA TGTGCCAGCAGCTATGCTGGACTAGCGGTTACCGGGGAGCTGTTTTTT.

Comments on this clone: An end of the junction differs from the germline gene, which may be a read error. The rearrangement uses TRBV29-1 and TRBJ2-7; 9 positions agree with TRBD2. The CDR3 is 15 amino acids. The germline V gene encodes CDR1 SQVTM and CDR2 ANQGSEA. DNA for the CDR3: TGCAGCGTCGAAGGCCCTAGCGGGGCTACCTACGAGCAGTACTTC. It yields the protein CSVEGPSGATYEQYF.

The V gene is TRBV29-1, the J gene TRBJ2-5; 13 bases are a match to TRBD2. Germline CDR1 reads SQVTM; CDR2 reads ANQGSEA. Trimming took 6 bases from V and 5 from J; bases not matched to a gene: 6. CDR3 length: 14 residues. CDR3 coding DNA: TGCAGCGTGGTGGGACTAGCGGGACGGGAGACCCAGTACTTC. It specifies CSVVGLAGRETQYF.

The table lists this clone with a count of one. The rearrangement joins TRBV4-1 to TRBJ2-5, with 7 positions matching TRBD1. With V trimmed by 4 bases and J by 3 bases, 5 bases remained unmatched. Germline assignment: CDR1 MGHRA and CDR2 YSYEKL. The CDR3 contains 14 residues. In DNA form, the CDR3 reads TGCGCCAGCAGCCCCGGGACAGAGAAAGAGACCCAGTACTTC. This encodes CASSPGTEKETQYF.

This sequence joins TRBV29-1 and TRBJ2-7, with TRBD2 as a possible D gene (5 bases). The CDR3 covers 13 residues. Per germline, CDR1 SQVTM and CDR2 ANQGSEA. Between the trimmed V and J ends, which lost 5 bases and 0 bases, there was a span of 11 bases. The CDR3 coding sequence is TGCAGCGTTTGGGCAGGAGGCTCCTACGAGCAGTACTTC. Translated: CSVWAGGSYEQYF.

Comments on this clone: Mismatch with germline at one junction end may stem from a read error. The V call is TRBV2, the J call TRBJ2-7; D gene unclear. The germline CDR1 and CDR2 sequences are SNHLY and FYNNEI. CDR3 length equals 13 residues. This chain's CDR3 is CAHNAAGAYEQYF. Here the CDR3 DNA reads TGCGCTCACAACGCGGCTGGAGCCTACGAGCAGTACTTC.